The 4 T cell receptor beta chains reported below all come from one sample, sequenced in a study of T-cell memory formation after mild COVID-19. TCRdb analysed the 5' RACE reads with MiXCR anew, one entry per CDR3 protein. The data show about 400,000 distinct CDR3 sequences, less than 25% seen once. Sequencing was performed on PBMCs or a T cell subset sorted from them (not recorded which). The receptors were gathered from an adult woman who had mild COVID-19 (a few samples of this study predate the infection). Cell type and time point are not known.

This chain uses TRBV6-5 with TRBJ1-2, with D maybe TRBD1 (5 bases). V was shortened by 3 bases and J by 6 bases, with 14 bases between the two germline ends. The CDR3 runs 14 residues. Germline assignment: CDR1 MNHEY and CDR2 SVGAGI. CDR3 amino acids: CASSYRGTGHGYTF. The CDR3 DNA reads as TGTGCCAGCAGTTATCGGGGGACGGGACATGGCTACACCTTC.

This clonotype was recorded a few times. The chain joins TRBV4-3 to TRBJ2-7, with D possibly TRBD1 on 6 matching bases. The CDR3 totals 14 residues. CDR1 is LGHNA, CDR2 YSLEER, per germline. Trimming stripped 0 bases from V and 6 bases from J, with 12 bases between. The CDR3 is CASSQDWGRGEQYF. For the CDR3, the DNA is TGCGCCAGCAGCCAAGATTGGGGCAGGGGCGAGCAGTACTTC.

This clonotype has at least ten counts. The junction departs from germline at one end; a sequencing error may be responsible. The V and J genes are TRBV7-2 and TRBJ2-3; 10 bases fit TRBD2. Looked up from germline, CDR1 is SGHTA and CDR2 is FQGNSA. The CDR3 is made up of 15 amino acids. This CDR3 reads CASSLGLASTDTQYF. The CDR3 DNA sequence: TGCGCCAGCAGCTTGGGACTAGCGAGCACAGATACGCAGTATTTT. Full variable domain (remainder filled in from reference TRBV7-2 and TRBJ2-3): GAGVSQSPSNKVTEKGKDVELRCDPISGHTALYWYRQSLGQGLEFLIYFQGNSAPDKSGLPSDRFSAERTGGSVSTLTIQRTQQEDSAVYLCASSLGLASTDTQYFGPGTRLTVL.

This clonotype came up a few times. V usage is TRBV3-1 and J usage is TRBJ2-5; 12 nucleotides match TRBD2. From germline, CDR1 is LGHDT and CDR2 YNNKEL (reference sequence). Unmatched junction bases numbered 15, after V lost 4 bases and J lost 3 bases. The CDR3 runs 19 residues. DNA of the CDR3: TGTGCCAGCAGCCGGGGACAGAACCTACTAGCGGGGGGCAAAGAGACCCAGTACTTC. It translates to CASSRGQNLLAGGKETQYF.